This TCR beta chain was obtained from a study of T cell changes during pregnancy in multiple sclerosis. Assay: immunoSEQ multiplex PCR; the TCRdb copy retains only in-frame clones and omits some. Of roughly 80,000 clones in the sample, about 91% were seen once. The receptor's source is a female donor with multiple sclerosis, enrolled in a pregnancy study. The sample here was peripheral blood, taken before pregnancy.

CDR3 DNA: TGTGCCAGCAGCCCCCAAGACAGGGGAGAGACCCAGTACTTC. Its translation is CASSPQDRGETQYF. This chain connects TRBV7-9 to TRBJ2-5, with 8 bases fitting TRBD1. The junction had 6 bases not matched to a gene; V was cut back by 5 bases and J by 4 bases. The CDR3 length is 14 residues. Germline V gene data show CDR1 as SEHNR and CDR2 as FQNEAQ (reference sequence).